This TCR beta chain was observed in a study of PD-1 blockade in classical Hodgkin lymphoma. The study's findings and limits: Exclusion covered patients beginning nivolumab under 1 year post-ASCT.

Trimming pared 4 bases from V and 3 bases from J, leaving 17 bases between. This CDR3 region has 15 residues. Germline CDR1 reads SGHKS; CDR2 reads YYEKEE (reference sequence). Comments on this clone: Antigen specificity is unknown.

Following autologous stem cell transplantation, relapse occurred in every patient, and exposure to brentuximab vedotin varied. Complete response, partial response or progressive disease constituted the best responses recorded. Sequencing was performed with immunoSEQ multiplex PCR; in TCRdb, only in-frame clones are kept and a portion is missing. The repertoire includes around 27,000 clones, around 80% of them detected once, and 11% sits in the top ten. This receptor was obtained from a human donor with classical Hodgkin lymphoma. This chain joins TRBV5-5 and TRBJ2-7, with D perhaps TRBD1 (6 bases). The sample consisted of peripheral blood mononuclear cells (PBMCs), taken before the second cycle of nivolumab. CDR3 amino acids: CASSLGHPKDYEQYF. The CDR3 bases are TGTGCCAGCAGCCTGGGACATCCCAAGGACTACGAGCAGTACTTC.